Below, 14 T cell receptor beta chains from the same sample are listed, as sequenced in a study of blood T cell repertoires in COVID-19. Assay used: immunoSEQ multiplex PCR; TCRdb lists only in-frame clones, some missing. This table holds 14,000 or so clones, 80% to 90% found once. Material for sequencing was peripheral blood. These TCRs come from a human donor in a cohort sampled during active COVID-19.

In DNA, the CDR3 is TGCGCCAGCAGCTTCACAGGGGGCACCGGGGAGCTGTTTTTT. Amino acid sequence: CASSFTGGTGELFF. The chain couples TRBV5-1 to TRBJ2-2; TRBD1 matches 8 bases. The germline gives CDR1 SGHRS, CDR2 YFSETQ. V dropped 2 bases and J dropped 4; count of bases not matched to a gene: 1. The CDR3 extends over 14 amino acids.

The CDR3 coding sequence is TGTGCCAGCAGTTTTTTGGCTAGCGGGCCCTCTGGGACCGGGGAGCTGTTTTTT. Translation: CASSFLASGPSGTGELFF. The chain joins TRBV28 to TRBJ2-2, with 8 bases matching TRBD2. Trimming at V came to 3 bases and at J to 5 bases, leaving 14 bases not matched to a gene. CDR3 length: 18 residues. Germline V gives CDR1 MDHEN, CDR2 SYDVKM.

The chain uses TRBV27 and TRBJ2-3, with TRBD1 identical over 9 bases. From germline, CDR1 is MNHEY and CDR2 SMNVEV (reference sequence). The V gene end was trimmed by 10 bases and the J gene end by 6 bases; junction bases not matched to a gene: 8. The CDR3 length is 13 residues. The CDR3 reads CAISRTGEDTQYF. In DNA form, the CDR3 reads TGTGCCATCTCTAGGACAGGGGAGGATACGCAGTATTTT.

J is TRBJ2-2 and V is TRBV2; 9 nucleotides align to TRBD2. V lost 6 bases to trimming and J lost 7 bases; unmatched junction nucleotides: 9. The CDR3 is made up of 15 amino acids. CDR1 is SNHLY, CDR2 FYNNEI, per germline. The CDR3 loop is CASSALAGSLGELFF. DNA for the CDR3: TGTGCCAGCAGCGCGCTAGCGGGGTCCCTCGGGGAGCTGTTTTTT.

CDR3 residues: CASSPHGAGEHGYTF. CDR3 in DNA: TGCGCCAGCAGCCCCCATGGGGCAGGCGAACATGGCTACACCTTC. The chain uses TRBV4-3 and TRBJ1-2, with a possible D match to TRBD1 (5 bases). The germline CDR1 and CDR2 sequences are LGHNA and YSLEER. This CDR3 is 15 amino acids long. Trimming left V 4 bases short and J 6 bases short, with 18 bases between.

V gene TRBV29-1 combines with J gene TRBJ1-1, with 9 bases that match TRBD1. The CDR3 has 12 residues. Germline loops: CDR1 SQVTM, CDR2 ANQGSEA. V shed 7 bases, J shed 1 base, and the junction held 1 base outside the gene matches. CDR3 DNA: TGCAGCGCGGACAGGGGGAACACTGAAGCTTTCTTT. This sequence encodes CSADRGNTEAFF.

V is TRBV6-5 and J is TRBJ1-1, with D perhaps TRBD1 (5 bases). Germline assignment: CDR1 MNHEY and CDR2 SVGAGI. The ends were cut back, 6 bases at V and 1 base at J, with 15 bases in the middle. The CDR3 is 15 residues long. CDR3 sequence reads: CASRKGSYGNTEAFF. Written as DNA, the CDR3 is TGTGCCAGCAGGAAGGGGTCCTATGGGAACACTGAAGCTTTCTTT.

J is TRBJ2-2 and V is TRBV9, with a possible D match to TRBD1 (6 bases). Germline V gives CDR1 SGDLS, CDR2 YYNGEE. The CDR3 runs to 15 residues. V lost 6 bases to trimming and J lost 1 base, with 13 bases between them. CDR3 sequence reads: CASNTGTLNTGELFF. The CDR3, as DNA: TGTGCCAGCAACACCGGGACATTGAACACCGGGGAGCTGTTTTTT. The variable domain in full, with the rest retrieved from reference TRBV9 and TRBJ2-2, is DSGVTQTPKHLITATGQRVTLRCSPRSGDLSVYWYQQSLDQGLQFLIQYYNGEERAKGNILERFSAQQFPDLHSELNLSSLELGDSALYFCASNTGTLNTGELFFGEGSRLTVL.

The gene calls are TRBV28 and TRBJ2-7; 10 bases align to TRBD1. The CDR3 loop spans 14 amino acids. Germline V gene data show CDR1 as MDHEN and CDR2 as SYDVKM. V gave up 7 bases and J gave up 2 bases; unmatched junction bases: 5. The CDR3 loop reads CASTTGTGAYEQYF. In DNA form, the CDR3 reads TGTGCCAGCACGACAGGGACAGGGGCCTACGAGCAGTACTTC.

V and J are TRBV5-1 and TRBJ2-5, with a tentative D call TRBD2 (6 bases). Germline V gene data show CDR1 as SGHRS and CDR2 as YFSETQ. There are 14 residues in the CDR3. The ends were cut back, 3 bases at V and 4 bases at J, with 13 bases in the middle. CDR3 DNA sequence: TGCGCCAGCAGCTCGGCGGGATCGAGAGAGACCCAGTACTTC. Translation: CASSSAGSRETQYF.

The genes are TRBV7-2 and TRBJ2-3; 9 bases match TRBD1. This CDR3 has 16 amino acids. The trim removed 4 bases at V and 5 bases at J, leaving 10 bases unmatched. CDR1 is SGHTA and CDR2 is FQGNSA in the germline V gene. The chain's CDR3 is CASSSSSGTGQDTQYF. The CDR3 DNA follows: TGTGCCAGCAGCTCTTCCTCCGGGACAGGGCAAGATACGCAGTATTTT.

CDR3 sequence (DNA): TGTGCCAGCAGCCCGGGTCCGGCATATAATTCACCCCTCCACTTT. Amino acid sequence: CASSPGPAYNSPLHF. This chain joins TRBV9 and TRBJ1-6; D unresolved. The germline V and J ends were trimmed by 4 bases and 4 bases, with 12 bases remaining between them. This CDR3 contains 15 residues. Germline V gene sequence: CDR1 SGDLS, CDR2 YYNGEE.

V usage is TRBV20-1 and J usage is TRBJ1-4; maybe TRBD1 (5 bases). The CDR3 has 14 amino acids. The ends were cut back, 3 bases at V and 8 bases at J, with 16 bases in the middle. Germline V gene sequence: CDR1 DFQATT, CDR2 SNEGSKA (reference sequence). For the CDR3, the DNA is TGCAGTGCTAGTTTTGCAGGGCCCGACGAAAAACTGTTTTTT. It translates to CSASFAGPDEKLFF.

This clone was counted a single time. The chain uses TRBV28 and TRBJ1-4, with D possibly TRBD1 on 5 matching bases. Germline CDR1 is MDHEN and CDR2 is SYDVKM. Deletions cut 6 bases from V and 5 bases from J, with 13 bases between. There are 14 residues in the CDR3. The CDR3: CASRRSGGNEKLFF. In DNA form, the CDR3 reads TGTGCCAGCAGACGGAGTGGGGGGAATGAAAAACTGTTTTTT.